This entry lists 10 T cell receptor beta chains sequenced from one sample in a study of STAT5B mutations in CD4+ large granular lymphocyte leukemia. Assay used: immunoSEQ multiplex PCR; TCRdb lists only in-frame clones, some missing. The sample records about 33,000 clones, nearly 90% being singletons. Sequencing was carried out using CD4+ T cells from blood buffy coats. The receptor set was obtained from a human donor in good health.

The chain carries TRBV9 and TRBJ2-1; D is perhaps TRBD2 (7 bases). CDR3 length: 16 amino acids. From germline, CDR1 is SGDLS and CDR2 YYNGEE. V was cut by 2 bases and J by 4 bases, with 16 bases left in between. In nucleotides, the CDR3 is TGTGCCAGCAGCGTGAGCTGGGGGGGCTCTTACAATGAGCAGTTCTTC. Its translation is CASSVSWGGSYNEQFF.

The CDR3 DNA follows: TGTGCCAGCGGGGGGACGGCTTTCGGTGAGCAGTTCTTC. Protein: CASGGTAFGEQFF. The chain is built from TRBV25-1 and TRBJ2-1, with D possibly being TRBD2 (6 bases). The CDR3 runs to 13 residues. Trimming took off 8 bases at V and 9 bases at J, with 17 bases between the two ends. The V gene's germline CDR1 is MGHDK and CDR2 SYGVNS.

This clone has more than one count but fewer than ten. This chain joins TRBV28 and TRBJ2-1; 14 bases map to TRBD2. Per germline, CDR1 MDHEN and CDR2 SYDVKM. The CDR3 totals 17 residues. The V gene end was trimmed by 5 bases and the J gene end by 7 bases; junction bases not matched to a gene: 10. The CDR3 DNA reads as TGTGCCAGCAGTGCTCCTGGGACTAGCGGGAGCAAGAATGAGCAGTTCTTC. Amino acids: CASSAPGTSGSKNEQFF. The variable domain in full, completed from reference TRBV28 and TRBJ2-1, reads DVKVTQSSRYLVKRTGEKVFLECVQDMDHENMFWYRQDPGLGLRLIYFSYDVKMKEKGDIPEGYSVSREKKERFSLILESASTNQTSMYLCASSAPGTSGSKNEQFFGPGTRLTVL.

This chain links TRBV2 with TRBJ1-1; a weak D match, TRBD1 (6 bases). Trimming took off 6 bases at V and 7 bases at J, with 18 bases between the two ends. The CDR3 has 14 amino acids. Germline values: CDR1 SNHLY, CDR2 FYNNEI. Written as DNA, the CDR3 is TGTGCCAGCAGGGGAGCCGGGACAAATGGTGAAGCTTTCTTT. It codes for CASRGAGTNGEAFF.

J is TRBJ1-4 and V is TRBV7-9; 10 bases fit TRBD1. This CDR3 spans 15 amino acids. The germline V gene encodes CDR1 SEHNR and CDR2 FQNEAQ (reference sequence). V trimming: 5 bases; J trimming: 7 bases; junction bases outside the gene matches: 7. The CDR3: CASSLVGDRGEKLFF. CDR3 DNA sequence: TGTGCCAGCAGCCTAGTGGGGGACAGGGGTGAAAAACTGTTTTTT.

The V gene is TRBV5-1, the J gene TRBJ2-7; D assignment may be TRBD1 or TRBD2 (5 bases each). The CDR3 is made up of 13 amino acids. Germline V gene lookup returns CDR1 SGHRS and CDR2 YFSETQ. With 4 bases removed from V and 3 bases from J, the gap between germline ends came to 11 bases. The CDR3 coding sequence is TGCGCCAGCAGCAGGGGAGACAACTACGAGCAGTACTTC. Translation gives CASSRGDNYEQYF.

This clone appeared a few times. The chain uses TRBV5-4 and TRBJ2-7; tentative D call: TRBD2 (5 bases). In germline, CDR1 is SGHNT, CDR2 YYREEE (reference sequence). This CDR3 contains 16 residues. Between the trimmed V and J ends, which lost 0 bases and 2 bases, there was a span of 15 bases. CDR3 coding DNA: TGTGCCAGCAGCTTGGGAGGCGGAGGACGAACCTACGAGCAGTACTTC. Translated, it gives CASSLGGGGRTYEQYF. The complete variable domain, with remaining parts taken from reference TRBV5-4 and TRBJ2-7, reads ETGVTQSPTHLIKTRGQQVTLRCSSQSGHNTVSWYQQALGQGPQFIFQYYREEENGRGNFPPRFSGLQFPNYSSELNVNALELDDSALYLCASSLGGGGRTYEQYFGPGTRLTVT.

Details on this clone: A junction end diverges from the germline sequence, so it may reflect a read error. V gene TRBV7-2 combines with J gene TRBJ1-2, with D hard to call. The CDR3 extends over 11 amino acids. The germline CDR1 and CDR2 sequences are SGHTA and FQGNSA. Here the CDR3 DNA reads TGTGCCAGCAGCGTAGGTGGCTGGCAGGTATTC. Protein product: CASSVGGWQVF.

The chain uses TRBV15 and TRBJ1-4, with 8 bases that match TRBD1. With V trimmed by 1 base and J by 8 bases, 9 bases remained unmatched. The germline V gene has CDR1 LNHNV and CDR2 YYDKDF (reference sequence). The CDR3 runs 16 residues. CDR3 nucleotide sequence: TGTGCCACCAGCAGAGGAACCGGGACAGGAGGGGAAAAACTGTTTTTT. Protein product: CATSRGTGTGGEKLFF.

V usage is TRBV7-6 and J usage is TRBJ2-3; unclear D gene. This CDR3 contains 14 residues. V dropped 1 base and J dropped 6 bases, with 11 bases sitting between them. Germline loops: CDR1 SGHVS, CDR2 FNYEAQ. CDR3 residues: CASSLGQARDTQYF. CDR3 nucleotides: TGTGCCAGCAGCTTAGGGCAGGCCCGGGATACGCAGTATTTT. Combining the CDR3 with reference TRBV7-6 and TRBJ2-3 gives the whole variable domain GAGVSQSPRYKVTKRGQDVALRCDPISGHVSLYWYRQALGQGPEFLTYFNYEAQQDKSGLPNDRFSAERPEGSISTLTIQRTEQRDSAMYRCASSLGQARDTQYFGPGTRLTVL.